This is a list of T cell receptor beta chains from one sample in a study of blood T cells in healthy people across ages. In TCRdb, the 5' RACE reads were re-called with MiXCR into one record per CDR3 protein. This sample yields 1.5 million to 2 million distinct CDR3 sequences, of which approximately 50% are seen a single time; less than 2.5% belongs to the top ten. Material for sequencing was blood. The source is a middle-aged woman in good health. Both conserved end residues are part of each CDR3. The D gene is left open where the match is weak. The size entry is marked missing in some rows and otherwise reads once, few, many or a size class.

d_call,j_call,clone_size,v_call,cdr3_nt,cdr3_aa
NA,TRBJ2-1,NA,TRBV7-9,TGTGCCAGCAGCTTCCGGGTCCTAGGGGGCAATGAGCAGTTCTTC,CASSFRVLGGNEQFF
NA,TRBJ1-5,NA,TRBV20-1,TGCAGTGCTAGAGATAAGGCAGGGCCCCAGCCCCAGCATTTT,CSARDKAGPQPQHF
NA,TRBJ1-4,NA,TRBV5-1,TGCGCCAGCAGCTTAACCATCTCGGATGAAAAACTGTTTTTT,CASSLTISDEKLFF
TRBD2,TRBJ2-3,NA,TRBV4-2,TGTGCCAGCAGCCAAGATGGGACTAGCGGGGGGGATACGCAGTATTTT,CASSQDGTSGGDTQYF
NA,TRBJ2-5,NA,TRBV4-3,TGCGCCAGCAGCCAAGCCCCCCGGTTGGAAGAGACCCAGTACTTC,CASSQAPRLEETQYF
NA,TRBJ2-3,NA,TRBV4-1,TGCGCCAGCAGCCCCTTAGAGGTTGTGGGCACAGATACGCAGTATTTT,CASSPLEVVGTDTQYF
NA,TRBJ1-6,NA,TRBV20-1,TGCAGTGCTTCCGGGGGGCAGACGAATAATTCACCCCTCCACTTT,CSASGGQTNNSPLHF
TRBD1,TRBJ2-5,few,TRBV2,TGTGCCAGCACCCGGGACAGGACAGAGACCCAGTACTTC,CASTRDRTETQYF
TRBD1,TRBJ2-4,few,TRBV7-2,TGTGCCAGCAGCCACCCGGACAGGGGGCTGGACATTCAGTACTTC,CASSHPDRGLDIQYF
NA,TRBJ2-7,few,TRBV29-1,TGCAGCGTTGACTTAACAGGGAGCTCCTACGAGCAGTACTTC,CSVDLTGSSYEQYF
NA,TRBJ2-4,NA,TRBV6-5,TGTGCCAGCAGTTACTCGGGGGGGCGTGACATTCAGTACTTC,CASSYSGGRDIQYF
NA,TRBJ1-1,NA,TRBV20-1,TGCAGTGCTAGGGATCCCCTCCAGGGTATGGGCGCTGAAGCTTTCTTT,CSARDPLQGMGAEAFF
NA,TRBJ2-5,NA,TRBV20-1,TGCAGTGCTAGAGCCGCCGCGCCCCTAGCTCTAAAGTTAGAGACCCAGTACTTC,CSARAAAPLALKLETQYF
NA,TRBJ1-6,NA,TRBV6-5,TGTGCCAGCAGTTACTCGCGCACGGGGACGGGGGCTTTTAATTCACCCCTCCACTTT,CASSYSRTGTGAFNSPLHF
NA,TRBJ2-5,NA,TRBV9,TGTGCCAGCAGCGGAGGAGTAGGGTGGGGAGAGACCCAGTACTTC,CASSGGVGWGETQYF
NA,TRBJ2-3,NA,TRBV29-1,TGCAGCGTTGAGAGGATGGGTACGCAGTATTTT,CSVERMGTQYF
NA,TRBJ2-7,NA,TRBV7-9,TGTGCCGGCAGCTTCCTCCTGAGGGGGTTCCACGAGCAGTACTTC,CAGSFLLRGFHEQYF
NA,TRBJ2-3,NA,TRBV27,TGTGCCTCCACCCTAGGGGGGATCACAGATACGCAGTATTTT,CASTLGGITDTQYF
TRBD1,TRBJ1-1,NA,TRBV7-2,TGTGCCAGCAGCTTAGTCACGGCTATCGGGGGACAGGGGAACACTGAAGCTTTCTTT,CASSLVTAIGGQGNTEAFF
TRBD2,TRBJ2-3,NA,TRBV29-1,TGCAGCGTTGCCGGGGGATTTGGGGGGGGTGTTGCAGATACGCAGTATTTT,CSVAGGFGGGVADTQYF
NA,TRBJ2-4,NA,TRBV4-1,TGCGCCAGCAGCCACACCGAACTAGCCAAAAACATTCAGTACTTC,CASSHTELAKNIQYF
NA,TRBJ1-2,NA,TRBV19,TGTGCCAGTAGCTTCGGGGGGGACCTGGGTAACTATGGCTACACCTTC,CASSFGGDLGNYGYTF
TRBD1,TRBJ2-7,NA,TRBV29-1,TGCAGCGTGGACTCCGGGACAGGCTCCTACGAGCAGTACTTC,CSVDSGTGSYEQYF
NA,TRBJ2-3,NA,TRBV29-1,TGCAGCGTTGACCAGTGGGGAGATACGCAGTATTTT,CSVDQWGDTQYF
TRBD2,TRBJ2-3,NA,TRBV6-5,TGTGCCAGCAGTTCTCACGTAGCGGGGGCGGAAGATACGCAGTATTTT,CASSSHVAGAEDTQYF
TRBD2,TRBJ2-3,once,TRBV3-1,TGTGCCAGCAGCCCGGTCGGAGCGGGGGGGCCGACAGATACGCAGTATTTT,CASSPVGAGGPTDTQYF
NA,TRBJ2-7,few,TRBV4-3,TGCGCCAGCAGAACCGGACAGACCGAACCGAACTACGAGCAGTACTTC,CASRTGQTEPNYEQYF
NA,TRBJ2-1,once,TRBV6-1,TGTGCCAGCAGTGTAGCGCCAGGGTACAATGAGCAGTTCTTC,CASSVAPGYNEQFF
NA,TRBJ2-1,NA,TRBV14,TGTGCCAGCAGCCAGGCAACAGGATTCTCCTACAATGAGCAGTTCTTC,CASSQATGFSYNEQFF
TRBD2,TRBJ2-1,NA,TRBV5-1,TGCGCCAGCAGCCCGGGGACTAGCGGGGGGGCCTACAATGAGCAGTTCTTC,CASSPGTSGGAYNEQFF
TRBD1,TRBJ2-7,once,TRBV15,TGTGCCACCAGCAGCGACAGGGGTGTGTACAATGAGCAGTACTTC,CATSSDRGVYNEQYF
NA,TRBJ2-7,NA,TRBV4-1,TGCGCCAGCAGCCATAGCGCGAGCTCCTACAATGAGCAGTACTTC,CASSHSASSYNEQYF
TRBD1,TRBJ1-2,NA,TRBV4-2,TGTGCCAGCAGCCAAGATGCCCGACAGGGGAAAGGCTACACCTTC,CASSQDARQGKGYTF
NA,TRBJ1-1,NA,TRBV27,TGTGCCAGCAGTCCCTCGGCAGGGTGGACTGAAGCTTTCTTT,CASSPSAGWTEAFF
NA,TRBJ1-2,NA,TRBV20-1,TGCAGTGCTAGAGATCATGGCTCAGCCTTCGGGAGCTACACCTTC,CSARDHGSAFGSYTF
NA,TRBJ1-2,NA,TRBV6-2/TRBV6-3,TGTGCCAGCTCCCGGGGAGGAATCCTTAACTATGGCTACACCTTC,CASSRGGILNYGYTF
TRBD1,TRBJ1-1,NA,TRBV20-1,TGCAGTGCTCCTCTGGGACAGGCAAGGTACACTGAAGCTTTCTTT,CSAPLGQARYTEAFF
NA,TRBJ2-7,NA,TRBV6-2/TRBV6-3,TGTGCCAGCAGTCTACAAACGGGGCCTTTAGAGCAGTACTTC,CASSLQTGPLEQYF
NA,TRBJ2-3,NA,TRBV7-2,TGTGCCAGCAGCTCTCCGAGTGGGGGAGGTGGAGATACGCAGTATTTT,CASSSPSGGGGDTQYF
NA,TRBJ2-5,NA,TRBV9,TGTGCCAGCAGCGTACTTCCGGGTCAAGAGACACAGTACTTC,CASSVLPGQETQYF